Each of the 29 T cell receptor beta chains below was sequenced from the same sample in a study of identical twins' blood T cells. MiXCR was run by TCRdb on the 5' RACE reads, yielding one entry per CDR3 protein. This table has hundreds of thousands of distinct CDR3 sequences, 28% appearing once. The specimen was PBMCs. The receptors were sampled from a woman between 18 and 49 years old in good health.

The chain has TRBV18 and TRBJ1-5, with a tentative D call TRBD1 (5 bases). Trimming removed 5 bases from V and 5 bases from J, with 16 bases in between. CDR3 length: 15 residues. Germline V gene lookup returns CDR1 KGHSH and CDR2 LQKENI. CDR3 loop: CASSKVGTGDQPQHF. The CDR3 DNA sequence: TGTGCCAGCTCAAAGGTCGGGACGGGGGATCAGCCCCAGCATTTT.

This clonotype was counted ten times or more. The CDR3 loop reads CASTPPSMNTEAFF. The CDR3 DNA sequence: TGTGCCAGCACCCCTCCCAGCATGAACACTGAAGCTTTCTTT. The gene calls are TRBV7-9 and TRBJ1-1; D remains unclear. V lost 7 bases and J lost 0, with 12 bases in between. The germline V gene has CDR1 SEHNR and CDR2 FQNEAQ (reference sequence). The CDR3 is 14 residues long. The whole variable domain, filled in from reference TRBV7-9 and TRBJ1-1, reads DTGVSQNPRHKITKRGQNVTFRCDPISEHNRLYWYRQTLGQGPEFLTYFQNEAQLEKSRLLSDRFSAERPKGSFSTLEIQRTEQGDSAMYLCASTPPSMNTEAFFGQGTRLTVV.

The genes are TRBV7-2 and TRBJ1-1, with 7 bases aligning to TRBD1. Unmatched junction bases numbered 7, after V lost 7 bases and J lost 11 bases. The CDR3 totals 11 residues. Germline-derived CDR1 and CDR2 are SGHTA and FQGNSA. CDR3 DNA sequence: TGTGCCAGCACCAGGGGGATTAGGGCTTTCTTT. It codes for CASTRGIRAFF.

With respect to this clonotype: This sequence may be a read error, since a much larger clone differs from it by one base. The chain links TRBV6-5 to TRBJ1-1; D unresolved. V lost 6 bases and J 4 bases, leaving 12 bases between the germline ends. There are 13 residues in the CDR3. Germline V CDR1 and CDR2: MNHEY, SVGAGI. The CDR3 protein is CASRTPWGTEAFF. CDR3 DNA sequence: TGTGCCAGCAGGACGCCATGGGGCACTGAAGCTTTCTTT.

The rearrangement uses TRBV19 and TRBJ2-5; D perhaps matches TRBD1 (5 bases). The CDR3 covers 14 residues. CDR1 is LNHDA and CDR2 is SQIVND in the germline V gene (reference sequence). The V end lost 3 bases, the J end lost 2 bases, and 10 bases lay between the germline ends. The CDR3 bases are TGTGCCAGTAGTATTGGGCAGGGACAAGAGACCCAGTACTTC. Residues: CASSIGQGQETQYF.

DNA for the CDR3: TGCGCCAGCAGCTTGGGTCAGAGTAACACCGGGGAGCTGTTTTTT. As protein: CASSLGQSNTGELFF. The chain is built from TRBV5-1 and TRBJ2-2; no definite D call. This CDR3 is 15 amino acids long. Trimming cost V 0 bases and J 2 bases, with 8 bases left between them. The germline CDR1 and CDR2 sequences are SGHRS and YFSETQ.

This chain uses TRBV5-1 with TRBJ1-4, with D tentatively TRBD1 (5 bases). The CDR3 length is 15 residues. V lost 0 bases and J lost 7, with 13 bases in between. Per the germline V gene, CDR1 is SGHRS and CDR2 is YFSETQ. Here the CDR3 reads CASSLGGRDGEKLFF. DNA of the CDR3: TGCGCCAGCAGCTTGGGGGGCAGGGATGGTGAAAAACTGTTTTTT.

This chain uses TRBV18 with TRBJ2-1, with a tentative D call TRBD1 (5 bases). The CDR3 has 12 amino acids. Per germline, CDR1 KGHSH and CDR2 LQKENI. Trimming took 5 bases from V and 4 from J, leaving 6 bases between them. The DNA for the CDR3 is TGTGCCAGCTCATACAGGTACAATGAGCAGTTCTTC. This gives the protein CASSYRYNEQFF. Filled out from reference TRBV18 and TRBJ2-1, the complete variable domain reads NAGVMQNPRHLVRRRGQEARLRCSPMKGHSHVYWYRQLPEEGLKFMVYLQKENIIDESGMPKERFSAEFPKEGPSILRIQQVVRGDSAAYFCASSYRYNEQFFGPGTRLTVL.

This clonotype was picked up a small number of times. This chain uses TRBV18 with TRBJ1-1; 7 bases agree with TRBD1. V was pared by 6 bases and J by 7 bases, with 5 bases of the junction left unmatched. The CDR3 totals 12 residues. CDR1 and CDR2 (germline): KGHSH, LQKENI. The CDR3 DNA is TGTGCCAGCTCTCCGCGGACAGGTGAAGCTTTCTTT. It yields the protein CASSPRTGEAFF. The full variable domain, with the rest looked up from reference TRBV18 and TRBJ1-1, is NAGVMQNPRHLVRRRGQEARLRCSPMKGHSHVYWYRQLPEEGLKFMVYLQKENIIDESGMPKERFSAEFPKEGPSILRIQQVVRGDSAAYFCASSPRTGEAFFGQGTRLTVV.

This clonotype occurred many times. This chain connects TRBV5-1 to TRBJ2-3, with D possibly being TRBD1 or TRBD2 (5 bases each). This CDR3 comprises 14 residues. The V and J ends lost 4 bases and 8 bases respectively, with 17 bases between them. CDR1 and CDR2 from the germline V gene are SGHRS and YFSETQ. CDR3 residues: CASSVKGPEGTQYF. The CDR3 bases are TGCGCCAGCAGCGTAAAGGGGCCTGAGGGTACGCAGTATTTT.

This clonotype was seen only a few times. One end of the junction does not line up with germline, which may come from a read error. The V and J genes are TRBV2 and TRBJ2-5; 8 positions match TRBD2. CDR3 length equals 10 residues. In germline, CDR1 is SNHLY, CDR2 FYNNEI. Written as DNA, the CDR3 is TGTGCCTCCGACCCGGGACTAGTGAACTTC. The encoded protein is CASDPGLVNF. The whole variable domain, remainder taken from reference TRBV2 and TRBJ2-5, is EPEVTQTPSHQVTQMGQEVILRCVPISNHLYFYWYRQILGQKVEFLVSFYNNEISEKSEIFDDQFSVERPDGSNFTLKIRSTKLEDSAMYFCASDPGLVNFGPGTRLLVL.

The genes are TRBV6-2 or TRBV6-3 and TRBJ2-3; 7 bases map to TRBD2. This CDR3 contains 15 residues. In germline, CDR1 is MNHEY, CDR2 SVGEGT. V lost 6 bases and J lost 4; bases outside the gene matches: 10. CDR3 in DNA: TGTGCCAGCAGCAATCCAGGGACTACAGCAGATACGCAGTATTTT. This sequence encodes CASSNPGTTADTQYF.

Note on this clonotype: Given a much more abundant clone one base away, this may be a read error. The J gene is TRBJ1-1, the V gene TRBV20-1; D not certain. This CDR3 comprises 13 residues. Germline CDR1 and CDR2: DFQATT and SNEGSKA (reference sequence). In DNA, the CDR3 is TGCAGTGCTGGAGATATGAAGAACACTGAAGCTTTCTTT. As protein: CSAGDMKNTEAFF.

This clonotype was seen only a few times. The CDR3 spells CARSLAGEEDTQYF. The DNA of the CDR3 is TGTGCCAGAAGCTTGGCAGGGGAAGAAGATACGCAGTATTTT. The chain links TRBV5-3 to TRBJ2-3; TRBD1 might be the D (6 bases). TRBV5-3 is known as an ORF, though its function is uncertain. The CDR3 totals 14 residues. Trimming cost V 0 bases and J 5 bases, with 10 bases left between them.

This clonotype was counted only a few times. The V and J genes are TRBV20-1 and TRBJ2-1, with a possible D match to TRBD2 (6 bases). Trimming cost V 5 bases and J 0 bases, with 8 bases left between them. Germline loops: CDR1 DFQATT, CDR2 SNEGSKA (reference sequence). The CDR3 extends over 13 amino acids. CDR3 sequence reads: CSAVGLSYNEQFF. The DNA of the CDR3 is TGCAGTGCTGTGGGACTCTCCTACAATGAGCAGTTCTTC.

This clonotype was counted between two and nine times. CDR3 protein: CASTPQMTLNTEAFF. The CDR3 nucleotides are TGTGCCAGCACACCACAAATGACCCTGAACACTGAAGCTTTCTTT. The chain recombines TRBV6-2 or TRBV6-3 with TRBJ1-1; D remains unclear. V was pared by 7 bases and J by 0 bases, with 15 bases between. The germline V gene has CDR1 MNHEY and CDR2 SVGEGT. The CDR3 runs 15 residues.

This clonotype was observed a few times. This sequence joins TRBV7-2 and TRBJ2-2, with D perhaps TRBD1 (5 bases). From germline, CDR1 is SGHTA and CDR2 FQGNSA. This CDR3 is built from 14 residues. V lost 7 bases and J 7 bases, leaving 16 bases between the germline ends. CDR3 DNA: TGTGCCAGCACGAGGACATTTGACGTCGGGGAGCTGTTTTTT. It codes for CASTRTFDVGELFF. The variable domain in full, completed from reference TRBV7-2 and TRBJ2-2, reads GAGVSQSPSNKVTEKGKDVELRCDPISGHTALYWYRQSLGQGLEFLIYFQGNSAPDKSGLPSDRFSAERTGGSVSTLTIQRTQQEDSAVYLCASTRTFDVGELFFGEGSRLTVL.

Concerning this clonotype: One end of the junction fails to match germline, which may point to a read error. The chain couples TRBV20-1 to TRBJ1-2; D unclear. The length of the CDR3 is 15 residues. Germline V CDR1 and CDR2: DFQATT, SNEGSKA (reference sequence). The CDR3 spells CSARGGGGQLYGCTF. The DNA for the CDR3 is TGCAGTGCTAGAGGAGGCGGAGGCCAACTCTATGGCTGCACCTTC.

This clonotype was observed a few times. The chain joins TRBV5-5 to TRBJ2-1; no clear D gene. Trimming removed 0 bases at V and 8 bases at J, with 12 bases between. The CDR3 has 14 amino acids. CDR1 and CDR2 (germline): SGHKS, YYEKEE (reference sequence). Here the CDR3 DNA reads TGTGCCAGCAGCTTGGCCTCCCTCCCACATGAGCAGTTCTTC. This gives the protein CASSLASLPHEQFF.

This clonotype came up a few times. The chain combines TRBV20-1 with TRBJ2-2, with TRBD2 identical over 14 bases. Germline CDR1 DFQATT, CDR2 SNEGSKA (reference sequence). V was pared by 5 bases and J by 5 bases, with 7 bases of the junction left unmatched. This CDR3 has 16 amino acids. The CDR3 DNA reads as TGCAGTGCTTCCGGGACTAGCGGGAGTAGTACCGGGGAGCTGTTTTTT. This codes for CSASGTSGSSTGELFF.

Many counts were recorded for this clonotype. The chain employs TRBV20-1 and TRBJ1-5; D is possibly TRBD1 (5 bases). The V gene lost 5 bases and the J gene lost 15 bases, with 17 bases spanning the gap. The CDR3 spans 11 residues. Germline V gene data show CDR1 as DFQATT and CDR2 as SNEGSKA (reference sequence). CDR3 sequence: CSAPIGAFWHF. The CDR3 nucleotides are TGCAGTGCTCCGATAGGGGCTTTTTGGCATTTT.

This clonotype was detected only a few times. No conserved phenylalanine or tryptophan is present at the end of the CDR3, so a read error is the likely explanation. The rearrangement uses TRBV14 and TRBJ1-1; D might be TRBD1 (6 bases). Germline V gene data show CDR1 as SGHDN and CDR2 as FVKESK. The length of the CDR3 is 12 residues. V was trimmed by 4 bases and J by 7 bases, leaving 10 bases between them. CDR3 loop: CASSPLDSEAFL. As DNA, the CDR3 is TGTGCCAGCAGCCCCCTGGACAGTGAAGCTTTCCTT.

The chain uses TRBV20-1 and TRBJ1-5, with a possible D match to TRBD1 (6 bases). The CDR3 consists of 13 residues. The V end was cut by 3 bases, the J end by 5 bases, with 11 bases between. Germline V gives CDR1 DFQATT, CDR2 SNEGSKA (reference sequence). In DNA, the CDR3 is TGCAGTGCTAGCTTCGGGGGCGATCAGCCCCAGCATTTT. Translating it yields CSASFGGDQPQHF.

This clonotype was seen repeatedly, ten times or more. The rearrangement joins TRBV5-1 to TRBJ1-1; the D gene is possibly TRBD1 (6 bases). The CDR3 has 13 amino acids. The V gene's germline CDR1 is SGHRS and CDR2 YFSETQ. V lost 4 bases and J lost 4, with 11 bases in between. The CDR3 loop reads CASSDGQITEAFF. For the CDR3, the DNA is TGCGCCAGCAGCGACGGACAGATCACTGAAGCTTTCTTT.

A word on this clonotype: It may be a read error: a sequence one base away is much more abundant. The chain combines TRBV20-1 with TRBJ2-3; TRBD2 is a possible D gene (6 bases). The CDR3 length is 13 residues. Germline CDR1 DFQATT, CDR2 SNEGSKA (reference sequence). The CDR3 DNA sequence: TGCAGCGGAAAACTAGCCGGCACAGATACGCAGTATTTT. Its translation: CSGKLAGTDTQYF.

This clonotype has only a few counts. V is TRBV20-1 and J is TRBJ1-2, with D unresolved. The CDR3 runs 13 residues. Germline-derived CDR1 and CDR2 are DFQATT and SNEGSKA (reference sequence). Trimming removed 0 bases at V and 7 bases at J, with 12 bases between. The CDR3, as DNA: TGCAGTGCTAGAGATTTCCGGGGAGGTGGCTACACCTTC. Residues: CSARDFRGGGYTF.

The chain links TRBV7-2 to TRBJ1-2; the D gene is possibly TRBD1 (5 bases). Germline lookup yields CDR1 SGHTA and CDR2 FQGNSA. V was pared by 1 base and J by 4 bases, with 10 bases between. This CDR3 is 14 amino acids long. CDR3 protein: CASSLGQSGYGYTF. CDR3 nucleotide sequence: TGTGCCAGCAGCTTAGGACAGTCGGGCTATGGCTACACCTTC.

This clonotype was recorded at least ten times. The V and J genes are TRBV11-2 and TRBJ1-1, with D possibly matching TRBD1 (6 bases). V lost 5 bases and J lost 1, with 17 bases in between. CDR1 and CDR2 from the germline V gene are SGHAT and FQNNGV. This CDR3 comprises 16 residues. CDR3 DNA sequence: TGTGCCAGCAGCACAACGGCCGGGACACAGAACACTGAAGCTTTCTTT. This codes for CASSTTAGTQNTEAFF. The whole variable domain, remainder taken from reference TRBV11-2 and TRBJ1-1, is EAGVAQSPRYKIIEKRQSVAFWCNPISGHATLYWYQQILGQGPKLLIQFQNNGVVDDSQLPKDRFSAERLKGVDSTLKIQPAKLEDSAVYLCASSTTAGTQNTEAFFGQGTRLTVV.

The chain uses TRBV6-6 and TRBJ1-1; 8 nucleotides align to TRBD1. CDR1 and CDR2 from the germline V gene are MNHNY and SVGAGI (reference sequence). With 6 bases clipped from V and 4 bases from J, the junction kept 7 bases outside the gene matches. The CDR3 is 14 amino acids. The CDR3 DNA reads as TGTGCCAGCAGGGACAGGGACGGGGCCACTGAAGCTTTCTTT. Encoded protein: CASRDRDGATEAFF.